The sequence of this T cell receptor beta chain was determined in a study of CD8 T cells in Susac syndrome (dated by TCRdb to between 2018 and 2021). Regarding the study in general: Repertoire sequencing was used to test whether CD8+ T cell activation and differentiation in Susac syndrome was antigen driven. The study compared CD8+ T cell repertoire clonality among over ten healthy donors, around 14 Susac syndrome patients and some 16 multiple sclerosis patients. Broader findings and caveats from the paper: The number of individuals in the TCR sequencing and HLA analysis was recognized as being relatively small.

High-throughput TCR beta sequencing profiled peripheral blood CD8+ and CD4+ T cells from healthy donors, Susac syndrome patients and multiple sclerosis patients. Treatment-naive patients with stable or active relapsing-remitting disease fulfilling revised McDonald criteria were used as multiple sclerosis controls. CD8+ TEMRA cells were enriched by FACS, while bulk CD8+ and CD4+ T cells were purified by magnetic negative isolation. Blood was collected in EDTA tubes and processed within 24 hours, with PBMCs isolated through density gradient centrifugation. PBMCs intended for TCR sequencing were cryopreserved in liquid nitrogen and were subsequently thawed in a 37 degrees C water bath. The sorted or isolated CD4+, CD8+ and CD8+ TEMRA cells had a purity of 90% or higher. On this clonotype: No cognate antigen has been identified for it. No much larger clone exists at a distance of one base, and base qualities are not known.

RNA was extracted with the RNeasy kit and about 0.45 to 1 ug was reverse transcribed using random hexamers. TCR beta CDR3 regions were amplified with the immunoSEQ multiplex PCR assay covering 54 Vbeta and 13 Jbeta segments. Bias from PCR amplification was corrected by using a synthetic template baseline for primer optimization and for computational correction. Per the original workflow: Only productive sequences were kept, with reads annotated to V, D and J genes according to IMGT and analyzed in immunoSEQ Analyzer. Clonality was computed as one minus Shannon entropy normalized by log2 of the number of productive unique sequences. For each patient and control, public and private clones were evaluated among the 100 most prevalent clones. A clone was defined as Susac-specific if it was absent from the healthy and MS cohorts, from 950 to 1,300 published viral clones and from other ImmuneACCESS disease sequences. TCRdb passed the public sequencing reads through fastp at Q25 and MiXCR, retaining productive beta sequences. Every distinct CDR3 protein forms one entry, paired with its most common genes and DNA. It is TCRdb's table, rather than the study itself, that gives the V and J calls and clone size. Counted in this sample were 150,000 to 190,000 distinct CDR3 sequences; roughly 95% of them appeared once. The ten largest clones capture about 0.15% of the sample.

From the germline V gene, CDR1 is MNHNS and CDR2 is SASEGT. The CDR3 sequence holds 13 residues, the cysteine and phenylalanine included. The DNA shown is the 39-base CDR3, in frame from base 1. The junction carries 4 bases between V and J, which are trimmed by 1 base and 3 bases respectively. The receptor comes from a human donor with multiple sclerosis. Specimen: CD8+ T cells from PBMCs. The chain is assembled from TRBV6-1 and TRBJ1-5, with the D gene not clear enough to name. DNA sequence: TGTGCCAGCAGTGAAGGGAACAATCAGCCCCAGCATTTT. Protein translation: CASSEGNNQPQHF.